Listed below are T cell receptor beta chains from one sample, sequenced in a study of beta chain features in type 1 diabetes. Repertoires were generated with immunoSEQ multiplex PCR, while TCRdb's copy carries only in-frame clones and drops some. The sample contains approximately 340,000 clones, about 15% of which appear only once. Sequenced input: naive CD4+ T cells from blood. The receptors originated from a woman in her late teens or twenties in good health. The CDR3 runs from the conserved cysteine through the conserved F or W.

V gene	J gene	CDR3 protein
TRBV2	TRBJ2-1	CASRMGSHYNEQFF
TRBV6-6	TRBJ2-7	CASSSEGGTLYEQYF
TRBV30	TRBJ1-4	CAWKRRGLATNEKLFF
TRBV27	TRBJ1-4	CASSLGQAYEKLFF
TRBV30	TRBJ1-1	CAWSSSGNTEAFF
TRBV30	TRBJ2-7	CAWNRGQGGYEQYF
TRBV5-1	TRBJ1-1	CASSLELVNTEAFF
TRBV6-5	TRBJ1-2	CASSYRDRGTGGYTF
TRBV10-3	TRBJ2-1	CAISERLVREQFF
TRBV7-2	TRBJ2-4	CASIHWTGPSIQYF
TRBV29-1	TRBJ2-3	CSVGVLAGLTDTQYF
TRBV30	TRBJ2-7	CAWSANRAPSYEQYF
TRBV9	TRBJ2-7	CASSVSPPPLGDYEQYF
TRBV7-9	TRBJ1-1	CASSHRDRNTEAFF
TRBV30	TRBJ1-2	CAWSRFNYGYTF
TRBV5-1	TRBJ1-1	CASSFQSTDTEAFF
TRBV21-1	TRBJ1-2	CASSKTSRGNYGYTF
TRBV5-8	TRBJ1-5	CASSLLGANQPQHF
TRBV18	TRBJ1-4	CASSPPVAGGAINEKLFF
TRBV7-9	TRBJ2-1	CASSLYPGDSKHEQFF
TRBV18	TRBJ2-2	CASSPFTGEAGELFF
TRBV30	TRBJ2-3	CAWSWRGPTDTQYF
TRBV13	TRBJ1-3	CASSLAGLSGNTIYF
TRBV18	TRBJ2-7	CASSPGTGGHEQYF
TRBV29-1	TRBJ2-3	CSAGTSQEGDTQYF
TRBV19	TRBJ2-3	CASSTRRLAGGTDTQYF
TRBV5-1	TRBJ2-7	CASSTSSGSIYEQYF
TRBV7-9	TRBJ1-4	CASSLRGRQRGANEKLFF
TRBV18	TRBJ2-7	CASSPPGQPYEQYF
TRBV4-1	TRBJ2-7	CASSQQGRERGGEQYF
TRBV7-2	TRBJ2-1	CASSPGTGYNEQFF
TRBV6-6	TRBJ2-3	CASSRLAGEGTDTQYF
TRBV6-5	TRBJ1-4	CATYNEKLFF
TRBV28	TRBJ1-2	CASSLWPTGTGYTF
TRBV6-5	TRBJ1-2	CASSQAQRGGYTF
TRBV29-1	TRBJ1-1	CSVKVRDRGPTEAFF
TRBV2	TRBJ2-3	CASRKETGILRDTQYF
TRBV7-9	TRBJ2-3	CASSSGLRTDTQYF
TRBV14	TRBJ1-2	CASSPQGLDGYTF
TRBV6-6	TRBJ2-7	CASSSPTRGYEQYF
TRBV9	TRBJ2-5	CASSVGGFPETQYF
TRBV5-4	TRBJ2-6	CASSSLTLSGANVLTF
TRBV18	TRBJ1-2	CASSPIASINYGYTF
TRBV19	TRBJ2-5	CASSIEGQEETQYF
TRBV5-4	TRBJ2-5	CASSLAVGAGETQYF
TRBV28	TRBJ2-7	CASSFGTEYEQYF
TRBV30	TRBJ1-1	CAWVWTGFGEAFF
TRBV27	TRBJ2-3	CASSLSRTSSFTDTQYF
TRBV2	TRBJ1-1	CASRRDLNTEAFF
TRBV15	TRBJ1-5	CATSWDINQPQHF